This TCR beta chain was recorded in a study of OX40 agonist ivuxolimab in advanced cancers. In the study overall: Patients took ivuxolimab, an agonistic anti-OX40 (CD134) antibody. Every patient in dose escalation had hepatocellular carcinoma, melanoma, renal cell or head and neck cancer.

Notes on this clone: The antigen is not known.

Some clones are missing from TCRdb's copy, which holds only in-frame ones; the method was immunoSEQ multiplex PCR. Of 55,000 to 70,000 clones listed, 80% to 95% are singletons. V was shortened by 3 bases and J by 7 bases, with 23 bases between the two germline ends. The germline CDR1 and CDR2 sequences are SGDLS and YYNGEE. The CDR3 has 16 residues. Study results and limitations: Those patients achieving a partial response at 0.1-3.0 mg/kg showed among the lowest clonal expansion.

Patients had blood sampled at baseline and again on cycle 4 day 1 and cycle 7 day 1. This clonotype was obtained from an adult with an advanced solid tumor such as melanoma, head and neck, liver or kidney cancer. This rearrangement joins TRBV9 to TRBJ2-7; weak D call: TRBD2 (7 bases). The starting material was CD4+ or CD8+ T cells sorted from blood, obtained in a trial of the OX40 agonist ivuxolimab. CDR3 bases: TGTGCCAGCAGCGACCCAGCGGCGGGGGCGACGGGGGAGCAGTACTTC. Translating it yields CASSDPAAGATGEQYF.